The clone carrying this T cell receptor beta chain was seen only a few times. CDR1 DFQATT and CDR2 SNEGSKA come from the germline V gene (reference sequence). The CDR3 runs to 16 residues. V was pared by 0 bases and J by 1 base, with 12 bases between. TCRdb called the 5' RACE reads again in MiXCR, with one record for every CDR3 protein. The sample contains around 490,000 distinct CDR3 sequences, 20% to 25% of which appear only once. These data are taken from a study of identical twins. The same specimen was also included in a second study, on yellow fever vaccine responses in identical twins.

The sample consisted of CD4+ T cells sorted from blood. The chain employs TRBV20-1 and TRBJ2-2, with D hard to call. The receptor was isolated from a woman between 18 and 29 years old in good health. Here the CDR3 reads CSARDRDPRNTGELFF. The CDR3 DNA is TGCAGTGCTAGAGATCGAGACCCTAGGAACACCGGGGAGCTGTTTTTT.